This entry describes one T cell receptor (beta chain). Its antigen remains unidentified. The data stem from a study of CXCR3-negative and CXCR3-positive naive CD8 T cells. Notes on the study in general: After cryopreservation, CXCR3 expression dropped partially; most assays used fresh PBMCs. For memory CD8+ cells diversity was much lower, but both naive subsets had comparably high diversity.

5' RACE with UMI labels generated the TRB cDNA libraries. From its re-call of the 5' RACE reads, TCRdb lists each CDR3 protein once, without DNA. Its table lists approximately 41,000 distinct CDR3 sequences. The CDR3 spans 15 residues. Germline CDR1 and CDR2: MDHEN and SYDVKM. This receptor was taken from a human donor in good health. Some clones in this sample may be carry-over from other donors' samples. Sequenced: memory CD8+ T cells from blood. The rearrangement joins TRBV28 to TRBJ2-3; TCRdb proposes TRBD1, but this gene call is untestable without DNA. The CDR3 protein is CASRGTGGLADTQYF. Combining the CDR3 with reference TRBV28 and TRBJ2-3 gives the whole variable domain DVKVTQSSRYLVKRTGEKVFLECVQDMDHENMFWYRQDPGLGLRLIYFSYDVKMKEKGDIPEGYSVSREKKERFSLILESASTNQTSMYLCASRGTGGLADTQYFGPGTRLTVL.